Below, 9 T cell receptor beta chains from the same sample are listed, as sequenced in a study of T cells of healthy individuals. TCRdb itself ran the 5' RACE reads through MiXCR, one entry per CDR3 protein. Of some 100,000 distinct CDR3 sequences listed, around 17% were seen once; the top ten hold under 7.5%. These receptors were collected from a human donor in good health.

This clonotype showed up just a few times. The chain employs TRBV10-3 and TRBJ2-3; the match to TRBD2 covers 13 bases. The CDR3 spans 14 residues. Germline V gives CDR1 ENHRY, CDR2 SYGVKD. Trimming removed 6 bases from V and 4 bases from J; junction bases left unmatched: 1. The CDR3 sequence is CAISTSGGADTQYF. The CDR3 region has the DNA TGTGCCATCAGCACTAGCGGGGGGGCAGATACGCAGTATTTT.

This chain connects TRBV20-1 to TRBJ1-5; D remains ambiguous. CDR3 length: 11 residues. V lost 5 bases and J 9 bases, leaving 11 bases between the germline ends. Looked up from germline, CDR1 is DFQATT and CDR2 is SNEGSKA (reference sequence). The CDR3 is CSAEHRGPQHF. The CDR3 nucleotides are TGCAGTGCTGAACATCGGGGGCCCCAGCATTTT.

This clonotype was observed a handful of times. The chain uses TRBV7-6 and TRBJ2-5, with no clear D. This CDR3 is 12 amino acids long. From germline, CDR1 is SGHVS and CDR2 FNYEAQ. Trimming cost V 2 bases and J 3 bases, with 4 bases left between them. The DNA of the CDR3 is TGTGCCAGCAGCTTAAGGGAAGAGACCCAGTACTTC. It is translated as CASSLREETQYF. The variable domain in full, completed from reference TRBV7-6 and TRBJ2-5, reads GAGVSQSPRYKVTKRGQDVALRCDPISGHVSLYWYRQALGQGPEFLTYFNYEAQQDKSGLPNDRFSAERPEGSISTLTIQRTEQRDSAMYRCASSLREETQYFGPGTRLLVL.

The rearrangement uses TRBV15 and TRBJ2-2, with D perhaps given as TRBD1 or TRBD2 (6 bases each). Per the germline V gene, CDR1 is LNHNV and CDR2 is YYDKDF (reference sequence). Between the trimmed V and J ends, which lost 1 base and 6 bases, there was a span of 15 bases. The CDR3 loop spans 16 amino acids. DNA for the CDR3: TGTGCCACCAGCAGAGGGGGGGCAGGGAAGGCCGGGGAGCTGTTTTTT. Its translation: CATSRGGAGKAGELFF.

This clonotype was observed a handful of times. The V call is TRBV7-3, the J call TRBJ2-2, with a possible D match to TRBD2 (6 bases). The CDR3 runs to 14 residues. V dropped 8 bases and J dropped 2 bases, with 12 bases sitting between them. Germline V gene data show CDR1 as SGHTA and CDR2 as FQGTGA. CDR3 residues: CASSYSGNTGELFF. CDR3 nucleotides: TGTGCCAGCTCCTATAGCGGTAACACCGGGGAGCTGTTTTTT.

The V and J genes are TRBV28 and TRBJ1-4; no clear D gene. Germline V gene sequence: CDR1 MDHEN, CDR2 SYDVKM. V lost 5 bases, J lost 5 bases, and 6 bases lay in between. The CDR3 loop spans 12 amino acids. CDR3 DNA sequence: TGTGCCAGCAGTGGTCCAAATGAAAAACTGTTTTTT. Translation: CASSGPNEKLFF.

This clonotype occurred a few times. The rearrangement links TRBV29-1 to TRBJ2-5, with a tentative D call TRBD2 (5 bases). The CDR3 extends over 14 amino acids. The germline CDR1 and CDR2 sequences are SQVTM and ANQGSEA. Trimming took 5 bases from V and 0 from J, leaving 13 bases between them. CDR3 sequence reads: CSVSSITYQETQYF. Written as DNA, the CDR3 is TGCAGCGTTTCTAGCATAACGTACCAAGAGACCCAGTACTTC.

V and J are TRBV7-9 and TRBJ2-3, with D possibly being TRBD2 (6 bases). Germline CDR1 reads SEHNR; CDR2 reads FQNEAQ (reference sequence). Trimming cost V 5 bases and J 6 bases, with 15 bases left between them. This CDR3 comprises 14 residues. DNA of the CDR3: TGTGCCAGCAGCCGCCTGACTAGTCCGGATACGCAGTATTTT. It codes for CASSRLTSPDTQYF.

The CDR3 loop is CAWAPQRTAKNIQYF. CDR3 nucleotides: TGTGCCTGGGCCCCTCAGAGAACAGCCAAAAACATTCAGTACTTC. V is TRBV30 and J is TRBJ2-4; no reliable D call. The germline gives CDR1 GTSNPN, CDR2 SVGIG (reference sequence). With 5 bases removed from V and 0 bases from J, the gap between germline ends came to 14 bases. The CDR3 covers 15 residues.